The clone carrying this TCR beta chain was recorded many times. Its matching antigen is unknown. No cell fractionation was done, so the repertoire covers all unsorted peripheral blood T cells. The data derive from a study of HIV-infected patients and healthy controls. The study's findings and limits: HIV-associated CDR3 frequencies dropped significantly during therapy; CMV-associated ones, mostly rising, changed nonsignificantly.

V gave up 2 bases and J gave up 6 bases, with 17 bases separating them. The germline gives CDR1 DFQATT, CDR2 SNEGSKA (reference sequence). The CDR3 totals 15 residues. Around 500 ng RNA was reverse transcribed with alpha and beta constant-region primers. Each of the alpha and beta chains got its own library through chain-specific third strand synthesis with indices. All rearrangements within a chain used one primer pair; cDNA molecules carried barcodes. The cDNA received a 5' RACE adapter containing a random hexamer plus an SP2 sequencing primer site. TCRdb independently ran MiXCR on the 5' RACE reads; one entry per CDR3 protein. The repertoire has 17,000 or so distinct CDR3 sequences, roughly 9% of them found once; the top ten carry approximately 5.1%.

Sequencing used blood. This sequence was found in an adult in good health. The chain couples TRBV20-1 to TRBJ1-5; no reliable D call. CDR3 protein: CSARKSDGLRQPQHF. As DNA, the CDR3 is TGCAGTGCTAGAAAGAGCGACGGCCTCCGTCAGCCCCAGCATTTT.